The present entry profiles one TCR beta chain with its context. CDR3 length equals 14 residues. Germline V gene data show CDR1 as SGHNT and CDR2 as YENEEA. With 5 bases removed from V and 2 bases from J, the gap between germline ends came to 10 bases. Measured with immunoSEQ multiplex PCR; TCRdb has only the in-frame clones, and not every one. The sample lists about 150,000 clones, around four fifths occurring once. The sample is drawn from a study of blood T cell repertoires in COVID-19. This chain joins TRBV11-3 and TRBJ1-3; D is unresolved. This clonotype was sampled from a woman in her forties or fifties who had recovered from COVID-19. Input material: PBMCs or T cells enriched from blood (not recorded which). The CDR3 here is CASSRGGTGNTIYF. The CDR3 DNA sequence: TGTGCCAGCAGCAGAGGAGGGACTGGAAACACCATATATTTT.